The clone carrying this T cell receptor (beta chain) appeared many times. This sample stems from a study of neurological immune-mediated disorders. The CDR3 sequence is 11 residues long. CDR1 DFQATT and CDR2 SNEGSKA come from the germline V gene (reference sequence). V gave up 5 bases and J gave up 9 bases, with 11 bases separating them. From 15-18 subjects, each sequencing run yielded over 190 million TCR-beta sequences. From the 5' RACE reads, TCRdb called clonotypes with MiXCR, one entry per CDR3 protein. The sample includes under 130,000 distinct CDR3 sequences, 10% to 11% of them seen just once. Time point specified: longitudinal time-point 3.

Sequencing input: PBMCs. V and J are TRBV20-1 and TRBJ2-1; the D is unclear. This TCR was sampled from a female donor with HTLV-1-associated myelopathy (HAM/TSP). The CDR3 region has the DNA TGCAGTGCTGACCCGTACGGTGAGCAGTTCTTC. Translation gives CSADPYGEQFF.